The rows below give T cell receptor beta chains drawn from one sample of a study of shared clonotypes between healthy human individuals. TCRdb keeps only in-frame clones here, not all; method: immunoSEQ multiplex PCR. The table includes about 2.3 million clones, just over 90% detected once. The source material was naive CD4+ T cells from PBMCs. The receptors come from a man younger than 30 in good health. Some clones in this sample may be carry-over from other donors' samples. CDR3s include the opening cysteine and the closing phenylalanine or tryptophan. Each record gives: V gene, D gene, J gene, CDR3 protein, CDR3 DNA. D genes are given only for firm matches.

v_gene: TRBV30
d_gene: NA
j_gene: TRBJ1-1
CDR3aa: CAWRFGGVNTEAFF
CDR3nt: TGTGCCTGGAGGTTCGGGGGGGTGAACACTGAAGCTTTCTTT

v_gene: TRBV7-9
d_gene: TRBD1
j_gene: TRBJ2-1
CDR3aa: CASSLGTGRYNEQFF
CDR3nt: TGTGCCAGCAGCTTAGGGACAGGTCGATACAATGAGCAGTTCTTC

v_gene: TRBV19
d_gene: NA
j_gene: TRBJ1-1
CDR3aa: CASRGGYGEAFF
CDR3nt: TGTGCCAGTAGGGGTGGTTACGGTGAAGCTTTCTTT

v_gene: TRBV27
d_gene: NA
j_gene: TRBJ2-5
CDR3aa: CASSWGVTQYF
CDR3nt: TGTGCCAGCAGTTGGGGGGTGACCCAGTACTTC

v_gene: TRBV11-2
d_gene: TRBD1
j_gene: TRBJ1-2
CDR3aa: CASSQIRQGRGYTF
CDR3nt: TGTGCCAGCAGCCAAATCAGACAGGGTCGAGGCTACACCTTC

v_gene: TRBV25-1
d_gene: NA
j_gene: TRBJ1-2
CDR3aa: CASSERFGGGYTF
CDR3nt: TGTGCCAGCAGTGAACGGTTCGGGGGTGGCTACACCTTC

v_gene: TRBV19
d_gene: TRBD2
j_gene: TRBJ2-7
CDR3aa: CASSTQAGGGIWGSYEQYF
CDR3nt: TGTGCCAGTAGTACCCAAGCGGGGGGTGGGATATGGGGCTCCTACGAGCAGTACTTC

v_gene: TRBV9
d_gene: NA
j_gene: TRBJ2-6
CDR3aa: CASSVGISGANVLTF
CDR3nt: TGTGCCAGCAGCGTAGGAATATCTGGGGCCAACGTCCTGACTTTC

v_gene: TRBV23-1
d_gene: NA
j_gene: TRBJ1-2
CDR3aa: CASRQGGIYGYTF
CDR3nt: TGCGCCAGCAGACAAGGGGGGATCTATGGCTACACCTTC

v_gene: TRBV2
d_gene: NA
j_gene: TRBJ1-5
CDR3aa: CASRDRDSRNQPQHF
CDR3nt: TGTGCCAGCAGGGATCGGGACTCACGCAATCAGCCCCAGCATTTT